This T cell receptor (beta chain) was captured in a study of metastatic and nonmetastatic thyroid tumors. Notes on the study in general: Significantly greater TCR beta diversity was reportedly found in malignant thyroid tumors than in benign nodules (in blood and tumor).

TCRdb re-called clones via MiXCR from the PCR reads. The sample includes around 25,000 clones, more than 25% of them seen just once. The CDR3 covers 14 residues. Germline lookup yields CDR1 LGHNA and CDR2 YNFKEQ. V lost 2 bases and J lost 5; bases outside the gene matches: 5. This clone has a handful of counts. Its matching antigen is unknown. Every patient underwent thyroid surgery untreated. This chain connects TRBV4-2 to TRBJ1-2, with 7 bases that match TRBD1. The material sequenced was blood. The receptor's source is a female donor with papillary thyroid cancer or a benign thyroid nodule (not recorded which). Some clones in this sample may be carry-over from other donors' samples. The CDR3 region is CASSQTDRKYGYTF. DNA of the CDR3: TGTGCCAGCAGCCAAACGGACAGGAAGTATGGCTACACCTTC.